This T cell receptor (beta chain) was captured in a study of T cell responses to AZD1222 COVID-19 vaccine. The CDR3 covers 14 residues. Germline V gene data show CDR1 as GTSNPN and CDR2 as SVGIG (reference sequence). The V gene lost 0 bases and the J gene lost 4 bases, with 10 bases spanning the gap. TCRdb's copy holds only in-frame clones and misses some; the assay was immunoSEQ multiplex PCR. The table has about 110,000 clones, about 82% seen once. The chain couples TRBV30 to TRBJ2-1, with D possibly TRBD2 on 6 matching bases. The TCR sequence derives from an adult in good health. Sequencing used peripheral blood, obtained on day 0 of AZD1222 vaccination. The CDR3 DNA is TGTGCCTGGAGTGTACGGCGGGGATACAATGAGCAGTTCTTC. Its protein product is CAWSVRRGYNEQFF.